Below, one TCR beta chain is given with its context. Its antigen is unknown. These data are taken from a study of molecular identifiers for immune sequencing clone quantification. On the study more broadly: In replicates, RNA from roughly 20,000 or 100,000 naive CD8 cells was split five ways, four sequenced. Broader study findings: Beyond 20 RNA copies, clones held over 98% of effector molecules, compared with under 1% in naive cells. Approximately 1 million naive cells reportedly did not prevent detection of spiked Jurkat TCR RNA from one cell.

V trimming: 5 bases; J trimming: 8 bases; junction bases outside the gene matches: 12. CDR1 is SGHTA, CDR2 FQGTGA, per germline. The CDR3 length is 16 residues. For bulk TCR libraries, previously described methods and listed TCR primers were used. TCRdb processed the PCR reads anew with MiXCR; each CDR3 protein has one entry. Of 97,000 or so distinct CDR3 sequences in the sample, less than 25% were seen once. This TCR derives from a human donor in good health. Some libraries in this study had Jurkat cell RNA spiked in. The V gene is TRBV7-3, the J gene TRBJ2-1; 10 bases map to TRBD2. Sequenced: naive CD8+ T cells from blood, with Jurkat cell RNA spiked in. Subset meaning: FACS-sorted CD8+CD4-CCR7+CD45RA+ naive T cells. Written as DNA, the CDR3 is TGTGCCAGCAGCCCCTACCTTGATAGCGGGAGGCATGAGCAGTTCTTC. It yields the protein CASSPYLDSGRHEQFF.